This T cell receptor (beta chain) emerged from a study of blood T cell repertoires in COVID-19. V lost 4 bases to trimming and J lost 6 bases, with 13 bases between them. The CDR3 consists of 14 residues. CDR1 is LGHNA and CDR2 is YSLEER in the germline V gene. This table comes from immunoSEQ multiplex PCR, and its TCRdb copy is limited to in-frame clones, with some not included. Of approximately 75,000 clones in the sample, more than 70% are singletons; the top ten hold roughly 12%. Specimen: peripheral blood. J is TRBJ2-4 and V is TRBV4-3; no clear D. The receptor's source is a middle-aged man with COVID-19, enrolled during active disease. The CDR3 bases are TGCGCCAGCAGCCGGTTACTTACCTCAAACATTCAGTACTTC. This codes for CASSRLLTSNIQYF.